Here is one TCR beta chain with its context. This entry is derived from a study of blood T cell repertoires in COVID-19. CDR3 length: 15 residues. The germline V gene has CDR1 WNHNN and CDR2 SYGVQD (reference sequence). The J segment lost 5 bases and the V segment lost 3 bases, leaving 9 bases of the junction unmatched. Clones were sequenced by immunoSEQ multiplex PCR, and TCRdb holds only the in-frame ones, with some missing. The sample yields over 150,000 clones, over 80% seen once. The source material was peripheral blood. The receptor comes from a middle-aged woman with COVID-19, enrolled during active disease. This chain links TRBV10-1 with TRBJ2-5, with 7 bases that match TRBD2. CDR3 nucleotide sequence: TGCGCCAGCAGTGATGGAGGGAGGGCCAGGGAGACCCAGTACTTC. This gives the protein CASSDGGRARETQYF.